This T cell receptor (beta chain) was recorded in a study of blood T cell repertoires in COVID-19. The CDR3 contains 16 residues. Trimming at V came to 3 bases and at J to 0 bases, leaving 5 bases not matched to a gene. Germline lookup yields CDR1 SGHTA and CDR2 FQGNSA. Data came from immunoSEQ multiplex PCR; TCRdb stores just in-frame clones and leaves some out. The sample shows 100,000 to 120,000 clones, about four fifths of them seen only once. The chain uses TRBV7-2 and TRBJ1-3; 7 bases match TRBD1. Sequenced: peripheral blood. The receptor was isolated from a woman aged 60-75 years with acute or convalescent COVID-19. CDR3: CASSFGQAASGNTIYF. The CDR3 nucleotides read TGTGCCAGCAGCTTTGGACAGGCCGCCTCTGGAAACACCATATATTTT.